This T cell receptor beta chain comes out of a study of blood T cells in healthy people across ages. Germline V gene data show CDR1 as DFQATT and CDR2 as SNEGSKA (reference sequence). This CDR3 region has 15 residues. Trimming took 3 bases from V and 2 from J, leaving 17 bases between them. Sample-barcoded 5' priming and a J-beta primer mix drove a second PCR of about 6 to 12 cycles. TCRdb processed the 5' RACE reads anew with MiXCR; each CDR3 protein has one entry. This repertoire shows around 1.5 million distinct CDR3 sequences, around 36% found once; its top ten account for approximately 11%. This chain uses TRBV20-1 with TRBJ2-7; D not resolved. The sequence was obtained from a woman aged 30 to 39 in good health. Sequencing was done on a sample of blood. As DNA, the CDR3 is TGCAGTGCTAGGGAGCAGGTCCCAGCTACCTACGAGCAGTACTTC. Residues: CSAREQVPATYEQYF.